This TCR beta chain originates from a study of blood T cell repertoires in COVID-19. Across the study: T cells, B-cell-depleted T cells, or PBMCs supplied cDNA or gDNA.

Authors' analysis steps: Nucleated cell number was recorded as an estimate derived from reference gene primer amplification. The protocol was immunoSEQ multiplex PCR, while the TCRdb copy is restricted to in-frame clones and leaves out a portion. That table furnishes V, J and clone size, whereas the DNA furnished D and trimming. The data contain over 15,000 clones, 80% to 90% of them seen just once; the ten biggest clones take up approximately 35%. J gave up 11 bases and V 3 bases, and 8 bases lay outside the gene matches. The germline V gene encodes CDR1 MDHEN and CDR2 SYDVKM. This CDR3 is built from 13 residues.

Sequencing input: peripheral blood. The TCR originated in an older man in a cohort sampled during active COVID-19. The chain joins TRBV28 to TRBJ1-1; 8 bases are shared with TRBD1. CDR3 protein: CASSFGRGRAAFF. CDR3 DNA sequence: TGTGCCAGCAGTTTCGGCAGGGGGCGAGCGGCTTTCTTT. Full variable domain (outside the CDR3, taken from reference TRBV28 and TRBJ1-1): DVKVTQSSRYLVKRTGEKVFLECVQDMDHENMFWYRQDPGLGLRLIYFSYDVKMKEKGDIPEGYSVSREKKERFSLILESASTNQTSMYLCASSFGRGRAAFFGQGTRLTVV.